The 27 T cell receptor beta chains below all came from one sample that was sequenced in a study of blood T cell repertoires in COVID-19 (dated by TCRdb to about 2020). Library preparation was by the immunoSEQ multiplex PCR assay. Drawn from immuneACCESS, this table holds only the in-frame rearrangements with V and J called that TCRdb kept. Clones are partly lost; checked studies trace under half to an unresolved V gene and leave the rest unexplained. The table for this sample lists roughly 300,000 clones; just over 85% of them were counted only once. 3.5% to 5% of the sample is taken by the ten largest. Specimen: PBMCs or T cells enriched from blood (not recorded which). The source of these receptors is a man aged 30-40 years who had recovered from COVID-19.

The chain uses TRBV9 and TRBJ2-2; the D is unclear. The ends were cut back, 3 bases at V and 7 bases at J, with 19 bases in the middle. Germline CDR1 and CDR2: SGDLS and YYNGEE. The CDR3 runs 16 residues. CDR3 sequence: CASSGRLPPGSGELFF. DNA of the CDR3: TGTGCCAGCAGCGGCAGGCTACCGCCAGGCAGCGGGGAGCTGTTTTTT.

Comments on this clone: Other DNA sequences from this sample encode an identical CDR3 as well. V and J are TRBV2 and TRBJ1-1, with D perhaps matching TRBD1 (5 bases). The V gene lost 3 bases and the J gene lost 1 base, with 6 bases spanning the gap. The CDR3 is 13 residues long. Germline V gene lookup returns CDR1 SNHLY and CDR2 FYNNEI. In nucleotides, the CDR3 is TGTGCCAGCAGTGACCAGGGGAACACTGAAGCTTTCTTT. It translates to CASSDQGNTEAFF.

The CDR3 region is CASSSSPNTEAFF. The CDR3 DNA reads as TGTGCCAGCAGCTCCAGTCCGAACACTGAAGCTTTCTTT. This chain uses TRBV7-8 with TRBJ1-1; D ambiguous. The CDR3 contains 13 residues. V shed 4 bases and J shed 1 base, with 7 bases lying between them. From germline, CDR1 is SGHVS and CDR2 FQNEAQ.

The J gene is TRBJ2-5, the V gene TRBV4-1; no clear D. Germline values: CDR1 MGHRA, CDR2 YSYEKL. CDR3 length: 17 residues. V was clipped by 0 bases and J by 3 bases, with 17 bases between them. In DNA, the CDR3 is TGCGCCAGCAGCCAAGATAGAACAGAGACACAAAAAGAGACCCAGTACTTC. Its protein is CASSQDRTETQKETQYF.

The CDR3 protein is CSVDWGETVTDTQYF. CDR3 DNA sequence: TGCAGCGTGGACTGGGGGGAAACCGTCACAGATACGCAGTATTTT. This chain links TRBV29-1 with TRBJ2-3; D is perhaps TRBD2 (6 bases). The CDR3 has 15 amino acids. Germline CDR1 is SQVTM and CDR2 is ANQGSEA. V shed 6 bases and J shed 2 bases, with 18 bases lying between them.

The genes are TRBV3-1 (or the pseudogene TRBV3-2) and TRBJ1-6; 10 positions agree with TRBD1. The junction had 8 bases not matched to a gene; V was cut back by 6 bases and J by 9 bases. Looked up from germline, CDR1 is LGHDT and CDR2 is YNNKEL (reference sequence). This CDR3 contains 15 residues. The CDR3 spells CASRLRTGGISPLHF. The CDR3 DNA follows: TGTGCCAGCAGGCTCAGGACAGGGGGGATTTCACCCCTCCACTTT.

On this clone itself: Within the sample, other DNA sequences also encode this same CDR3. V and J are TRBV6-5 and TRBJ2-7; 12 bases match TRBD1. The length of the CDR3 is 15 residues. J was trimmed by 4 bases and V by 2 bases; bases with no gene match: 3. Germline assignment: CDR1 MNHEY and CDR2 SVGAGI. The CDR3 loop is CASSYRDRGHYEQYF. The CDR3 nucleotides read TGTGCCAGCAGTTACCGGGACAGGGGGCATTACGAGCAGTACTTC.

This rearrangement joins TRBV4-1 to TRBJ1-5; TRBD1 matches 7 bases. CDR1 and CDR2 from the germline V gene are MGHRA and YSYEKL. The junction had 13 bases not matched to a gene; V was cut back by 4 bases and J by 7 bases. The CDR3 runs to 16 residues. The CDR3 sequence: CASSLRGFDTGQPQHF. Written as DNA, the CDR3 is TGCGCCAGCAGCCTCAGGGGGTTTGACACAGGGCAGCCCCAGCATTTT.

The V and J genes are TRBV2 and TRBJ1-6, with a weak D call TRBD1 (6 bases). CDR3 length: 15 amino acids. The germline V gene encodes CDR1 SNHLY and CDR2 FYNNEI. V was shortened by 7 bases and J by 4 bases, with 14 bases between the two germline ends. The CDR3 DNA is TGTGCCAGCATCAACCCCCAGGGGTATAATTCACCCCTCCACTTT. Its protein product is CASINPQGYNSPLHF.

The J gene is TRBJ2-7, the V gene TRBV2; D perhaps matches TRBD2 (6 bases). CDR3 length equals 12 residues. Germline CDR1 and CDR2: SNHLY and FYNNEI. The germline V and J ends were trimmed by 6 bases and 6 bases, with 12 bases remaining between them. The CDR3 sequence is CASSATRSEQYF. The CDR3, as DNA: TGTGCCAGCAGCGCGACTAGGAGCGAGCAGTACTTC.

This clone was counted once. This rearrangement joins TRBV4-1 to TRBJ2-5; TRBD2 agrees at 8 bases. The V segment lost 0 bases and the J segment 7 bases; nucleotides outside the gene matches: 16. CDR3 length: 18 residues. Germline V gives CDR1 MGHRA, CDR2 YSYEKL. Here the CDR3 DNA reads TGCGCCAGCAGCCAAGAAAATCCGGCGGGAGGAGTAGTAGGGACCCAGTACTTC. Its translation is CASSQENPAGGVVGTQYF.

The chain combines TRBV5-1 with TRBJ2-7, with 10 bases matching TRBD1. The CDR3 runs 15 residues. Germline V gene lookup returns CDR1 SGHRS and CDR2 YFSETQ. Germline trimming cut 4 bases from V and 1 base from J; bases unmatched to any gene: 5. CDR3 in amino acids: CASSPGTGESYEQYF. The CDR3 nucleotides read TGCGCCAGCAGCCCCGGGACAGGGGAATCCTACGAGCAGTACTTC.

This clone was recorded a few times. The chain recombines TRBV12-3 or TRBV12-4 with TRBJ1-1, with TRBD1 identical over 7 bases. The CDR3 contains 13 residues. V lost 3 bases to trimming and J lost 5 bases; unmatched junction nucleotides: 3. CDR3 DNA sequence: TGTGCCAGCAGTTTTACAGGGGTAACTGAAGCTTTCTTT. Amino acid sequence: CASSFTGVTEAFF.

The chain recombines TRBV7-2 with TRBJ1-1, with D possibly matching TRBD1 (6 bases). The ends were cut back, 1 base at V and 10 bases at J, with 19 bases in the middle. Germline V gives CDR1 SGHTA, CDR2 FQGNSA. This CDR3 has 15 residues. The DNA for the CDR3 is TGTGCCAGCAGCTTAGGACAGGCCGTTAGTCCGGGAGCTTTCTTT. It codes for CASSLGQAVSPGAFF.

The chain joins TRBV7-8 to TRBJ2-1; D may be TRBD2 (6 bases). This CDR3 region has 16 residues. CDR1 is SGHVS, CDR2 FQNEAQ, per germline. The V gene lost 5 bases and the J gene lost 8 bases, with 22 bases spanning the gap. The CDR3 here is CASSPSTSSGGDEQFF. The CDR3 coding sequence is TGTGCCAGCAGCCCCAGCACTAGTAGCGGTGGCGATGAGCAGTTCTTC.

This rearrangement joins TRBV28 to TRBJ2-5, with no clear D. Trimming stripped 4 bases from V and 3 bases from J, with 3 bases between. Germline loops: CDR1 MDHEN, CDR2 SYDVKM. CDR3 length: 11 residues. The CDR3 region is CASSSKETQYF. DNA of the CDR3: TGTGCCAGCAGTTCCAAAGAGACCCAGTACTTC.

In its sample, this clone was seen a few times. The rearrangement joins TRBV4-1 to TRBJ1-1; the match to TRBD1 covers 9 bases. The J segment lost 4 bases and the V segment lost 3 bases, leaving 6 bases of the junction unmatched. The CDR3 runs to 15 residues. Germline V gene sequence: CDR1 MGHRA, CDR2 YSYEKL. This chain's CDR3 is CASSHADRGPTEAFF. The CDR3 DNA follows: TGCGCCAGCAGCCACGCGGACAGGGGCCCCACTGAAGCTTTCTTT.

The V call is TRBV2, the J call TRBJ1-2, with TRBD1 as a possible D gene (6 bases). Trimming stripped 5 bases from V and 8 bases from J, with 12 bases between. The CDR3 totals 12 residues. CDR1 and CDR2 (germline): SNHLY, FYNNEI. The CDR3 spells CASSLGQWGYTF. Here the CDR3 DNA reads TGTGCCAGCAGTTTAGGACAGTGGGGCTACACCTTC.

The CDR3: CASSWARGNTEAFF. The CDR3 DNA reads TGTGCCAGCAGCTGGGCCAGGGGAAACACTGAAGCTTTCTTT. The V and J genes are TRBV7-9 and TRBJ1-1, with a possible D match to TRBD1 (6 bases). Trimming stripped 4 bases from V and 2 bases from J, with 11 bases between. There are 14 residues in the CDR3. Germline CDR1 is SEHNR and CDR2 is FQNEAQ (reference sequence).

The rearrangement uses TRBV4-1 and TRBJ2-1; D possibly corresponds to TRBD2 (6 bases). The CDR3 has 17 residues. V dropped 0 bases and J dropped 4 bases, with 16 bases sitting between them. Germline CDR1 and CDR2: MGHRA and YSYEKL. The CDR3 loop reads CASSQDSSRGTYNEQFF. The CDR3 bases are TGCGCCAGCAGCCAAGATAGTTCACGCGGGACGTACAATGAGCAGTTCTTC.

V usage is TRBV10-1 and J usage is TRBJ2-3; TRBD2 aligns across 15 bases. The germline V gene encodes CDR1 WNHNN and CDR2 SYGVQD (reference sequence). The CDR3 extends over 16 amino acids. Trimming cost V 6 bases and J 5 bases; bases outside gene matches: 6. The CDR3, as DNA: TGCGCCAGCAGCCAGGGACTAGCGGGAGGACAAGATACGCAGTATTTT. This codes for CASSQGLAGGQDTQYF.

The rearrangement uses TRBV18 and TRBJ1-5, with D possibly TRBD1 on 5 matching bases. Germline lookup yields CDR1 KGHSH and CDR2 LQKENI. Trimming removed 0 bases from V and 3 bases from J, with 12 bases in between. This CDR3 is built from 16 residues. The CDR3 nucleotides are TGTGCCAGCTCACCACCGGATGGGGCGGTCAATCAGCCCCAGCATTTT. Amino acids: CASSPPDGAVNQPQHF.

This clone was picked up a small number of times. The V and J genes are TRBV28 and TRBJ2-1; possibly TRBD2 for D (6 bases). Germline CDR1 MDHEN, CDR2 SYDVKM. V was pared by 8 bases and J by 6 bases, with 17 bases between. The CDR3 spans 14 residues. CDR3 loop: CASHRRRAGNEQFF. CDR3 nucleotides: TGTGCCAGCCACCGTCGGAGGGCGGGCAATGAGCAGTTCTTC.

The chain links TRBV27 to TRBJ2-7; the match to TRBD2 covers 15 bases. V trimming: 5 bases; J trimming: 2 bases; junction bases outside the gene matches: 13. The germline gives CDR1 MNHEY, CDR2 SMNVEV (reference sequence). The CDR3 is 19 amino acids. The CDR3: CASSPMGLAGGRSPYEQYF. CDR3 nucleotide sequence: TGTGCCAGCAGTCCAATGGGACTAGCGGGGGGCCGGAGCCCCTACGAGCAGTACTTC.

CDR3 coding DNA: TGTGCCAGCAGCCAATTAGGACAGGGAGGGTACGAGCAGTACTTC. Its translation: CASSQLGQGGYEQYF. The chain is built from TRBV28 and TRBJ2-7, with D maybe TRBD1 (8 bases). Germline CDR1 MDHEN, CDR2 SYDVKM. Trimming left V 6 bases short and J 4 bases short, with 19 bases between. This CDR3 region has 15 residues.

The chain recombines TRBV4-2 with TRBJ1-4, with 8 bases that match TRBD1. Germline V gives CDR1 LGHNA, CDR2 YNFKEQ. The CDR3 sequence is 16 residues long. V was clipped by 1 base and J by 5 bases; unmatched bases: 6. The CDR3 sequence: CASSQGQGQNNEKLFF. CDR3 sequence (DNA): TGTGCCAGCAGCCAAGGACAGGGGCAAAACAATGAAAAACTGTTTTTT.

This rearrangement joins TRBV7-9 to TRBJ1-4; TRBD1 might be the D (5 bases). Trimming took off 2 bases at V and 0 bases at J, with 13 bases between the two ends. Germline loops: CDR1 SEHNR, CDR2 FQNEAQ (reference sequence). The CDR3 spans 17 residues. DNA of the CDR3: TGTGCCAGCAGCTTACCTAAACAGGATACAACTAATGAAAAACTGTTTTTT. It yields the protein CASSLPKQDTTNEKLFF. The full variable domain, its missing parts supplied by reference TRBV7-9 and TRBJ1-4, is DTGVSQNPRHKITKRGQNVTFRCDPISEHNRLYWYRQTLGQGPEFLTYFQNEAQLEKSRLLSDRFSAERPKGSFSTLEIQRTEQGDSAMYLCASSLPKQDTTNEKLFFGSGTQLSVL.